The 20 T cell receptor beta chains presented below share a single source sample, sequenced in a study of shared clonotypes between healthy human individuals. Measured with immunoSEQ multiplex PCR; TCRdb has only the in-frame clones, and not every one. The sample contains 1,400,000 or so clones, less than 99% of which appear only once. The sample consisted of naive CD4+ T cells sorted from blood. Noted subset: CD45RA+ positively selected. The receptors stem from a man aged 25 to 40 in good health.

This clone has just one count. The chain couples TRBV5-1 to TRBJ1-1; 7 bases line up with TRBD1. With V trimmed by 5 bases and J by 4 bases, 8 bases remained unmatched. The CDR3 spans 14 residues. The germline CDR1 and CDR2 sequences are SGHRS and YFSETQ. CDR3 loop: CASRDIGQATEAFF. In nucleotides, the CDR3 is TGCGCCAGCAGGGACATTGGACAGGCCACTGAAGCTTTCTTT.

This chain uses TRBV4-1 with TRBJ1-2; 7 bases are a match to TRBD1. This CDR3 region has 13 residues. Trimming removed 1 base from V and 12 bases from J; junction bases left unmatched: 8. Germline loops: CDR1 MGHRA, CDR2 YSYEKL. This CDR3 reads CASSQGGQDVNTF. The CDR3 nucleotides read TGCGCCAGCAGCCAAGGTGGACAGGACGTCAACACCTTC.

V and J are TRBV6-1 and TRBJ2-7; tentative D call: TRBD1 (6 bases). CDR1 and CDR2 from the germline V gene are MNHNS and SASEGT. Trimming removed 6 bases from V and 0 bases from J, with 12 bases in between. This CDR3 is built from 14 residues. The CDR3 nucleotides read TGTGCCAGCAGCCTACTCAGGGGCTCCTACGAGCAGTACTTC. Amino acids: CASSLLRGSYEQYF.

The chain combines TRBV7-8 with TRBJ1-2; D is perhaps TRBD1 (5 bases). Germline V gene lookup returns CDR1 SGHVS and CDR2 FQNEAQ. This CDR3 is 13 amino acids long. The V end lost 5 bases, the J end lost 2 bases, and 9 bases lay between the germline ends. In DNA form, the CDR3 reads TGTGCCAGCAGCCTCCGACAGAACTATGGCTACACCTTC. Translating it yields CASSLRQNYGYTF.

Only one count was recorded for this clone. The DNA of the CDR3 is TGCGCCAGCAGCTTGGGGACCTACCAGTACGAGCAGTACTTC. Its translation is CASSLGTYQYEQYF. The rearrangement links TRBV5-1 to TRBJ2-7; no definite D call. Germline CDR1 reads SGHRS; CDR2 reads YFSETQ. The CDR3 has 14 amino acids. V was shortened by 0 bases and J by 4 bases, with 11 bases between the two germline ends.

A note on this clone: The sample contains more than one DNA sequence encoding this CDR3. The J gene is TRBJ2-5, the V gene TRBV7-9; D unclear. V lost 5 bases, J lost 1 base, and 2 bases lay in between. The CDR3 covers 11 residues. Germline CDR1 is SEHNR and CDR2 is FQNEAQ (reference sequence). The CDR3 loop reads CASSRQETQYF. The CDR3 DNA is TGTGCCAGCAGCCGCCAAGAGACCCAGTACTTC.

V usage is TRBV7-8 and J usage is TRBJ2-7; 10 bases fit TRBD2. Germline V gene lookup returns CDR1 SGHVS and CDR2 FQNEAQ. The J segment lost 0 bases and the V segment lost 5 bases, leaving 7 bases of the junction unmatched. There are 16 residues in the CDR3. The CDR3 reads CASSPIAGGGSYEQYF. The CDR3 bases are TGTGCCAGCAGCCCGATAGCGGGAGGCGGCTCCTACGAGCAGTACTTC.

The V gene is TRBV9, the J gene TRBJ2-2; the match to TRBD1 covers 7 bases. This CDR3 comprises 14 residues. CDR1 is SGDLS, CDR2 YYNGEE, per germline. The V gene end was trimmed by 6 bases and the J gene end by 2 bases; junction bases not matched to a gene: 4. The CDR3 region has the DNA TGTGCCAGCATGCAGGGGGTAAACACCGGGGAGCTGTTTTTT. Its translation: CASMQGVNTGELFF.

The chain recombines TRBV6-1 with TRBJ2-7; D possibly corresponds to TRBD1 (5 bases). The V end was cut by 4 bases, the J end by 0 bases, with 7 bases between. CDR1 and CDR2 from the germline V gene are MNHNS and SASEGT. The CDR3 has 13 residues. CDR3 sequence reads: CASSAGHSYEQYF. Here the CDR3 DNA reads TGTGCCAGCAGTGCAGGGCACTCCTACGAGCAGTACTTC.

The chain recombines TRBV13 with TRBJ1-1; possible D gene TRBD1, 5 bases. V shed 3 bases and J shed 3 bases, with 11 bases lying between them. The germline gives CDR1 PRHDT, CDR2 FYEKMQ (reference sequence). The CDR3 extends over 14 amino acids. The CDR3 loop reads CASSFGGGDTEAFF. The CDR3 coding sequence is TGTGCCAGCAGCTTTGGGGGAGGGGACACTGAAGCTTTCTTT.

J is TRBJ1-5 and V is TRBV6-5; D unresolved. The ends were cut back, 4 bases at V and 0 bases at J, with 7 bases in the middle. Germline V gene sequence: CDR1 MNHEY, CDR2 SVGAGI. The CDR3 runs 14 residues. DNA of the CDR3: TGTGCCAGCAGTTCCAGCTATAGCAATCAGCCCCAGCATTTT. This translates into CASSSSYSNQPQHF.

The gene calls are TRBV6-1 and TRBJ2-7; D ambiguous. Looked up from germline, CDR1 is MNHNS and CDR2 is SASEGT. Trimming removed 4 bases from V and 5 bases from J, with 15 bases in between. This CDR3 region has 14 residues. CDR3 residues: CASSGSWWSDEQYF. Written as DNA, the CDR3 is TGTGCCAGCAGTGGTTCGTGGTGGAGCGACGAGCAGTACTTC.

V is TRBV29-1 and J is TRBJ2-1, with 7 bases identical to TRBD1. Losses at the gene ends were 5 bases for V and 7 bases for J; bases not matched to a gene: 2. This CDR3 comprises 11 residues. The germline CDR1 and CDR2 sequences are SQVTM and ANQGSEA. CDR3 protein: CSVRQGNEQFF. CDR3 DNA sequence: TGCAGCGTTCGACAGGGAAATGAGCAGTTCTTC.

The chain recombines TRBV7-9 with TRBJ2-6, with 10 bases lining up with TRBD1. From germline, CDR1 is SEHNR and CDR2 FQNEAQ (reference sequence). Trimming at V came to 7 bases and at J to 0 bases, leaving 6 bases not matched to a gene. The CDR3 contains 17 residues. The CDR3 nucleotides are TGTGCCAGCATAAGAGGGACAGGGGCCTCTGGGGCCAACGTCCTGACTTTC. Amino acid sequence: CASIRGTGASGANVLTF. Looking up the rest from reference TRBV7-9 and TRBJ2-6 gives the full variable domain: DTGVSQNPRHKITKRGQNVTFRCDPISEHNRLYWYRQTLGQGPEFLTYFQNEAQLEKSRLLSDRFSAERPKGSFSTLEIQRTEQGDSAMYLCASIRGTGASGANVLTFGAGSRLTVL.

V usage is TRBV7-9 and J usage is TRBJ1-3; no reliable D call. The CDR3 length is 12 residues. V was clipped by 3 bases and J by 3 bases, with 3 bases between them. Germline CDR1 and CDR2: SEHNR and FQNEAQ (reference sequence). In DNA form, the CDR3 reads TGTGCCAGCAGCTTGGATGGAAACACCATATATTTT. Translating it yields CASSLDGNTIYF.

The chain couples TRBV30 to TRBJ1-2; 7 positions match TRBD1. The CDR3 is made up of 14 amino acids. Germline V lookup: CDR1 GTSNPN, CDR2 SVGIG (reference sequence). The V segment lost 0 bases and the J segment 3 bases; nucleotides outside the gene matches: 4. CDR3 DNA sequence: TGTGCCTGGAGTGTACGTACAGGGGACTATGGCTACACCTTC. Translation: CAWSVRTGDYGYTF.

V is TRBV25-1 and J is TRBJ2-2, with 9 bases identical to TRBD1. In germline, CDR1 is MGHDK, CDR2 SYGVNS. This CDR3 has 16 amino acids. V trimming: 3 bases; J trimming: 1 base; junction bases outside the gene matches: 3. The CDR3 is CASSDGTGRNTGELFF. The CDR3 DNA is TGTGCCAGCAGTGATGGGACAGGGAGGAACACCGGGGAGCTGTTTTTT. Full variable domain (outside the CDR3, taken from reference TRBV25-1 and TRBJ2-2): EADIYQTPRYLVIGTGKKITLECSQTMGHDKMYWYQQDPGMELHLIHYSYGVNSTEKGDLSSESTVSRIRTEHFPLTLESARPSHTSQYLCASSDGTGRNTGELFFGEGSRLTVL.

The chain has TRBV30 and TRBJ2-7; 8 bases align to TRBD2. Germline lookup yields CDR1 GTSNPN and CDR2 SVGIG (reference sequence). This CDR3 has 17 residues. V lost 0 bases, J lost 0 bases, and 10 bases stayed unmatched. CDR3 protein: CAWSVGGSGSFSYEQYF. The CDR3 region has the DNA TGTGCCTGGAGTGTAGGAGGGAGCGGGAGTTTCTCCTACGAGCAGTACTTC. Variable domain in full (rest from reference TRBV30 and TRBJ2-7): SQTIHQWPATLVQPVGSPLSLECTVEGTSNPNLYWYRQAAGRGLQLLFYSVGIGQISSEVPQNLSASRPQDRQFILSSKKLLLSDSGFYLCAWSVGGSGSFSYEQYFGPGTRLTVT.

The sample holds one count of this clone. This chain links TRBV6-5 with TRBJ1-2, with 7 bases that match TRBD1. This CDR3 spans 11 amino acids. Germline CDR1 reads MNHEY; CDR2 reads SVGAGI. J gave up 8 bases and V 7 bases, and 4 bases lay outside the gene matches. CDR3 in amino acids: CASTQGGGYTF. The CDR3, as DNA: TGTGCCAGCACCCAGGGGGGGGGCTACACCTTC.

The chain is built from TRBV5-6 and TRBJ2-3, with TRBD2 identical over 9 bases. Germline V CDR1 and CDR2: SGHDT, YYEEEE. The V gene end was trimmed by 3 bases and the J gene end by 2 bases; junction bases not matched to a gene: 4. The CDR3 has 15 residues. CDR3 in amino acids: CASSSSGNNTDTQYF. DNA of the CDR3: TGTGCCAGCAGCTCTAGCGGGAACAACACAGATACGCAGTATTTT.